Shown below are 5 T cell receptor beta chains from a single sample sequenced in a study of graft-versus-host responses after intestinal transplantation. No antigen is known for these receptors. Only in-frame clones appear in the TCRdb table, and some are missing; sequencing was by immunoSEQ multiplex PCR. The data hold 110,000 to 150,000 clones, with 80% to 95% observed a single time. The source was unstimulated CD4+ T cells sorted from spleen or lymph node cells, collected before intestinal transplant. These receptors all come from a human donor who received an intestinal transplant.

On this clone itself: Other nucleotide sequences from this sample produce the same CDR3. The V gene is TRBV28, the J gene TRBJ2-7, with D tentatively TRBD1 (5 bases). CDR1 and CDR2 (germline): MDHEN, SYDVKM. The germline V and J ends were trimmed by 7 bases and 2 bases, with 9 bases remaining between them. This CDR3 has 12 amino acids. The CDR3 DNA reads TGTGCCAGCAAGGAGACAGCCTACGAGCAGTACTTC. Protein: CASKETAYEQYF.

The J gene is TRBJ2-3, the V gene TRBV28; D remains unclear. Germline V gene lookup returns CDR1 MDHEN and CDR2 SYDVKM. CDR3 length: 13 amino acids. V dropped 2 bases and J dropped 5 bases, with 8 bases sitting between them. As DNA, the CDR3 is TGTGCCAGCAGTTTAGGTGGGAAAGATACGCAGTATTTT. Translating gives CASSLGGKDTQYF.

The chain is built from TRBV19 and TRBJ2-6; D gene ambiguous. Deletions cut 5 bases from V and 0 bases from J, with 11 bases between. Germline V gives CDR1 LNHDA, CDR2 SQIVND (reference sequence). The CDR3 has 16 amino acids. CDR3 residues: CASSSGRNSGANVLTF. The CDR3 coding sequence is TGTGCCAGTAGTTCCGGCCGAAACTCTGGGGCCAACGTCCTGACTTTC.

This rearrangement joins TRBV9 to TRBJ2-3; 9 nucleotides match TRBD1. CDR3 length equals 16 residues. Trimming took 0 bases from V and 5 from J; bases not matched to a gene: 7. Germline V CDR1 and CDR2: SGDLS, YYNGEE. The CDR3 DNA reads as TGTGCCAGCAGCGTAGGAGGGGGGACAGGGAAAGATACGCAGTATTTT. Encoded protein: CASSVGGGTGKDTQYF.

The chain recombines TRBV4-1 with TRBJ2-1; no firm D call. Germline-derived CDR1 and CDR2 are MGHRA and YSYEKL. CDR3 length: 18 amino acids. Trimming shortened V by 3 bases and J by 2 bases, and 20 bases separated the two germline ends. The CDR3 reads CASSHPDRADRTYNEQFF. CDR3 nucleotides: TGCGCCAGCAGCCACCCAGATCGGGCGGATAGAACCTACAATGAGCAGTTCTTC.